The T cell receptor (beta chain) described here comes from a study of T cells in Graves' hyperthyroidism and ophthalmopathy. This clonotype was detected ten times or more. What it recognizes is unknown. CDR3 size: 16 residues. V was shortened by 2 bases and J by 0 bases, with 12 bases between the two germline ends. Germline-derived CDR1 and CDR2 are WNHNN and SYGVQD (reference sequence). From RNA transcripts, TCR beta CDR3 regions were amplified. First-round RT-PCR with HTBI primers amplified the TCR CDR3 region. TCRdb fed the multiplex PCR reads into MiXCR, producing one record per CDR3 protein. Of under 400,000 distinct CDR3 sequences in the sample, about 13% were seen once. Broader study findings: Before onset, ophthalmopathy was predicted by the model a median approximately 6.7 months earlier.

Patients aged 18 to 65 with hyperthyroidism were newly diagnosed, with duration under 2 months. Sequencing was done on a sample of blood. The clonotype was recovered from a woman younger than 35 with Graves' hyperthyroidism. This chain connects TRBV10-1 to TRBJ2-3; possibly TRBD1 for D (7 bases). CDR3 region: CASSEAGQSSTDTQYF. Written as DNA, the CDR3 is TGCGCCAGCAGTGAGGCGGGACAGTCTAGCACAGATACGCAGTATTTT.